Below are 31 T cell receptor beta chains sequenced from a single sample in a study of shared clonotypes between healthy human individuals. The data were produced by immunoSEQ multiplex PCR, yet TCRdb's version contains in-frame clones alone and is incomplete. The sample holds over a million clones, 95% to 99% seen once. Sequencing was done on a sample of naive CD4+ T cells sorted from blood. Indicated subset: CD45RA+ positively selected. These receptors originate from a man aged 30 to 45 in good health.

The rearrangement joins TRBV5-4 to TRBJ2-5, with D possibly TRBD2 on 6 matching bases. CDR1 is SGHNT, CDR2 YYREEE, per germline (reference sequence). Trimming removed 0 bases from V and 5 bases from J, with 14 bases in between. The CDR3 runs to 15 residues. For the CDR3, the DNA is TGTGCCAGCAGCTTGGCCGGGGGTAGTGTCGAGACCCAGTACTTC. Amino acid sequence: CASSLAGGSVETQYF.

The rearrangement uses TRBV28 and TRBJ2-1, with D tentatively TRBD1 or TRBD2 (5 bases each). V lost 6 bases and J 8 bases, leaving 23 bases between the germline ends. Germline V gene lookup returns CDR1 MDHEN and CDR2 SYDVKM. This CDR3 comprises 16 residues. The CDR3 protein is CASSPIFGATHYEQFF. In DNA, the CDR3 is TGTGCCAGCAGCCCCATTTTCGGGGCCACGCATTATGAGCAGTTCTTC.

The V and J genes are TRBV19 and TRBJ2-7; D unclear. CDR1 is LNHDA and CDR2 is SQIVND in the germline V gene (reference sequence). The CDR3 spans 15 residues. V lost 3 bases to trimming and J lost 6 bases, with 18 bases between them. CDR3 residues: CASSMRRFYGGEQYF. Here the CDR3 DNA reads TGTGCCAGTAGTATGCGGCGATTCTACGGTGGCGAGCAGTACTTC.

With regard to this clone: The same CDR3 is also encoded by other DNA sequences in this sample. The V and J genes are TRBV29-1 and TRBJ2-1, with TRBD2 as a possible D gene (6 bases). CDR1 and CDR2 (germline): SQVTM, ANQGSEA. This CDR3 has 13 residues. Trimming left V 6 bases short and J 0 bases short, with 9 bases between. As DNA, the CDR3 is TGCAGCGTCCGGGAGAGCTCCTACAATGAGCAGTTCTTC. Protein product: CSVRESSYNEQFF.

Notes on this clone: This CDR3 is also generated by other DNA sequences in the sample. This sequence joins TRBV18 and TRBJ2-1; D is ambiguous. The CDR3 sequence is 11 residues long. The V gene's germline CDR1 is KGHSH and CDR2 LQKENI. Trimming shortened V by 4 bases and J by 5 bases, and 3 bases separated the two germline ends. For the CDR3, the DNA is TGTGCCAGCTCACTCAACAATGAGCAGTTCTTC. As protein: CASSLNNEQFF.

The rearrangement links TRBV28 to TRBJ2-1; D unresolved. Trimming took off 6 bases at V and 9 bases at J, with 12 bases between the two ends. The CDR3 is made up of 12 amino acids. Germline loops: CDR1 MDHEN, CDR2 SYDVKM. DNA for the CDR3: TGTGCCAGCAGAAGTACGGCCAGTGAGCAGTTCTTC. Translated: CASRSTASEQFF. Based on the CDR3 plus reference TRBV28 and TRBJ2-1, the full variable domain is DVKVTQSSRYLVKRTGEKVFLECVQDMDHENMFWYRQDPGLGLRLIYFSYDVKMKEKGDIPEGYSVSREKKERFSLILESASTNQTSMYLCASRSTASEQFFGPGTRLTVL.

The rearrangement uses TRBV25-1 and TRBJ2-3; D is possibly TRBD2 (5 bases). V was trimmed by 5 bases and J by 0 bases, leaving 12 bases between them. Germline V gives CDR1 MGHDK, CDR2 SYGVNS. The CDR3 runs 15 residues. The CDR3 here is CASSSTAGSTDTQYF. The CDR3 DNA reads as TGTGCCAGCAGTTCTACTGCGGGTAGCACAGATACGCAGTATTTT.

This rearrangement joins TRBV2 to TRBJ1-2; 9 bases are a match to TRBD1. There are 13 residues in the CDR3. The trim removed 6 bases at V and 6 bases at J, leaving 5 bases unmatched. CDR1 and CDR2 from the germline V gene are SNHLY and FYNNEI. The CDR3 region is CASRLGQGNGYTF. For the CDR3, the DNA is TGTGCCAGCAGGTTAGGACAGGGGAATGGCTACACCTTC. Based on the CDR3 plus reference TRBV2 and TRBJ1-2, the full variable domain is EPEVTQTPSHQVTQMGQEVILRCVPISNHLYFYWYRQILGQKVEFLVSFYNNEISEKSEIFDDQFSVERPDGSNFTLKIRSTKLEDSAMYFCASRLGQGNGYTFGSGTRLTVV.

The chain combines TRBV9 with TRBJ1-2; a possible D gene is TRBD1 (5 bases). V lost 0 bases and J 0 bases, leaving 9 bases between the germline ends. Germline V gene sequence: CDR1 SGDLS, CDR2 YYNGEE. CDR3 length equals 15 residues. CDR3 coding DNA: TGTGCCAGCAGCGTAGCAGGGAATACTAACTATGGCTACACCTTC. Protein: CASSVAGNTNYGYTF.

This chain joins TRBV4-2 and TRBJ2-7, with 11 bases that match TRBD2. The V and J ends lost 2 bases and 2 bases, in that order; junction bases with no gene match: 5. From germline, CDR1 is LGHNA and CDR2 YNFKEQ. This CDR3 contains 16 residues. DNA for the CDR3: TGTGCCAGCAGCCAATTCCCGGGACTAGCGGCCTACGAGCAGTACTTC. Translation: CASSQFPGLAAYEQYF.

CDR3 protein: CASSTREREKNEQFF. CDR3 bases: TGTGCCAGTAGTACCAGGGAGCGGGAGAAGAATGAGCAGTTCTTC. This rearrangement joins TRBV19 to TRBJ2-1; TRBD2 matches at 8 bases. The CDR3 spans 15 residues. V dropped 4 bases and J dropped 7; count of bases not matched to a gene: 9. CDR1 LNHDA and CDR2 SQIVND come from the germline V gene (reference sequence).

In regard to this clone: One end of the junction does not line up with germline, which may come from a read error. The V and J genes are TRBV5-6 and TRBJ2-6; 11 nucleotides match TRBD1. CDR3 length: 18 amino acids. Germline loops: CDR1 SGHDT, CDR2 YYEEEE. The CDR3 DNA follows: TGTGCCCGCAGATGGAGGGGGACAGGGGGCTCTGGGGCCAACGTCCTGACTTTC. Amino acid sequence: CARRWRGTGGSGANVLTF. Full variable domain (outside the CDR3, taken from reference TRBV5-6 and TRBJ2-6): DAGVTQSPTHLIKTRGQQVTLRCSPKSGHDTVSWYQQALGQGPQFIFQYYEEEERQRGNFPDRFSGHQFPNYSSELNVNALLLGDSALYLCARRWRGTGGSGANVLTFGAGSRLTVL.

The chain joins TRBV6-5 to TRBJ1-1; 7 nucleotides agree with TRBD1. The germline gives CDR1 MNHEY, CDR2 SVGAGI. The CDR3 is made up of 14 amino acids. V shed 5 bases and J 8 bases; nucleotides not matched to a gene: 11. This CDR3 reads CASSKGANRGEAFF. The CDR3 coding sequence is TGTGCCAGCAGTAAAGGAGCCAACAGGGGAGAAGCTTTCTTT.

J is TRBJ1-5 and V is TRBV5-8; no clear D gene. The CDR3 is 14 amino acids. CDR1 SGHTS and CDR2 YDEGEE come from the germline V gene. V was shortened by 1 base and J by 6 bases, with 11 bases between the two germline ends. The CDR3 reads CASSLTGRGQPQHF. DNA for the CDR3: TGTGCCAGCAGCTTGACCGGGCGTGGTCAGCCCCAGCATTTT.

The chain combines TRBV27 with TRBJ2-1; D may be TRBD1 (5 bases). The CDR3 has 15 amino acids. Germline lookup yields CDR1 MNHEY and CDR2 SMNVEV (reference sequence). The ends were cut back, 2 bases at V and 5 bases at J, with 13 bases in the middle. The CDR3 loop is CASSLRAGPDNEQFF. In DNA form, the CDR3 reads TGTGCCAGCAGTTTAAGGGCAGGGCCGGACAATGAGCAGTTCTTC.

The CDR3 is CAFCHRAVQPQHF. The CDR3 DNA follows: TGTGCCTTTTGTCACAGGGCGGTTCAGCCCCAGCATTTT. The V and J genes are TRBV30 and TRBJ1-5, with D perhaps matching TRBD1 (6 bases). The CDR3 is 13 residues long. Germline V gene data show CDR1 as GTSNPN and CDR2 as SVGIG (reference sequence). V lost 7 bases to trimming and J lost 6 bases, with 16 bases between them.

In the case of this clone: Other DNA sequences in this specimen translate into the identical CDR3. The J gene is TRBJ2-1, the V gene TRBV6-5; no reliable D call. Per the germline V gene, CDR1 is MNHEY and CDR2 is SVGAGI. This CDR3 is built from 11 residues. V was cut by 3 bases and J by 6 bases, with 3 bases left in between. The CDR3 here is CASSYSNEQFF. CDR3 in DNA: TGTGCCAGCAGTTATAGCAATGAGCAGTTCTTC.

On this clone itself: The same CDR3 also results from other DNA sequences found in this sample. This rearrangement joins TRBV5-1 to TRBJ1-5; D ambiguous. CDR1 is SGHRS, CDR2 YFSETQ, per germline. The CDR3 has 14 residues. The V gene lost 0 bases and the J gene lost 0 bases, with 4 bases spanning the gap. The CDR3 protein is CASSLGNSNQPQHF. The CDR3 DNA reads as TGCGCCAGCAGCTTGGGCAATAGCAATCAGCCCCAGCATTTT.

V usage is TRBV9 and J usage is TRBJ1-1; D unclear. V lost 0 bases, J lost 2 bases, and 14 bases lay in between. The V gene's germline CDR1 is SGDLS and CDR2 YYNGEE. The CDR3 length is 16 residues. The CDR3 DNA follows: TGTGCCAGCAGCGTAGATGTTGGGTTGGGAAACACTGAAGCTTTCTTT. This encodes CASSVDVGLGNTEAFF.

The V gene is TRBV18, the J gene TRBJ2-1; maybe TRBD2 (7 bases). Germline V gene sequence: CDR1 KGHSH, CDR2 LQKENI. The CDR3 has 15 residues. The V end was cut by 6 bases, the J end by 8 bases, with 20 bases between. The CDR3 DNA reads as TGTGCCAGCTCGTCTCTACGGGGGGCGCAGGATGAGCAGTTCTTC. Translating gives CASSSLRGAQDEQFF.

The chain has TRBV4-3 and TRBJ2-7; TRBD1 aligns across 8 bases. The germline V gene encodes CDR1 LGHNA and CDR2 YSLEER. The CDR3 spans 15 residues. Unmatched junction bases numbered 6, after V lost 1 base and J lost 4 bases. The CDR3 sequence: CASSQGGTGIYEQYF. CDR3 coding DNA: TGCGCCAGCAGCCAAGGTGGGACAGGCATATACGAGCAGTACTTC.

The V call is TRBV14, the J call TRBJ2-7; D is undetermined. This CDR3 has 11 residues. The V end was cut by 1 base, the J end by 6 bases, with 4 bases between. The germline V gene encodes CDR1 SGHDN and CDR2 FVKESK. The CDR3 spells CASSQVFEQYF. Here the CDR3 DNA reads TGTGCCAGCAGCCAAGTTTTCGAGCAGTACTTC.

The chain uses TRBV19 and TRBJ2-2; D tentatively reads TRBD1 or TRBD2 (6 bases each). Germline V CDR1 and CDR2: LNHDA, SQIVND (reference sequence). The CDR3 is made up of 17 amino acids. Trimming took 3 bases from V and 3 from J, leaving 17 bases between them. This CDR3 is CASSIPRGAADTGELFF. As DNA, the CDR3 is TGTGCCAGTAGTATCCCAAGGGGGGCGGCGGACACCGGGGAGCTGTTTTTT. The variable domain in full, completed from reference TRBV19 and TRBJ2-2, reads DGGITQSPKYLFRKEGQNVTLSCEQNLNHDAMYWYRQDPGQGLRLIYYSQIVNDFQKGDIAEGYSVSREKKESFPLTVTSAQKNPTAFYLCASSIPRGAADTGELFFGEGSRLTVL.

The chain carries TRBV29-1 and TRBJ1-1; D may be TRBD1 (6 bases). Per germline, CDR1 SQVTM and CDR2 ANQGSEA. The CDR3 runs to 17 residues. Trimming removed 6 bases from V and 0 bases from J, with 23 bases in between. Here the CDR3 reads CSVGGPRKFGMNTEAFF. CDR3 nucleotide sequence: TGCAGCGTCGGGGGCCCGAGGAAGTTCGGCATGAACACTGAAGCTTTCTTT.

The V call is TRBV5-1, the J call TRBJ2-7; 7 positions agree with TRBD1. Trimming removed 5 bases from V and 7 bases from J; junction bases left unmatched: 6. The CDR3 runs to 12 residues. Germline values: CDR1 SGHRS, CDR2 YFSETQ. The CDR3 coding sequence is TGCGCCAGCAGATGGGGGACAGAAGAGCAGTACTTC. Protein: CASRWGTEEQYF. The whole variable domain, remainder taken from reference TRBV5-1 and TRBJ2-7, is KAGVTQTPRYLIKTRGQQVTLSCSPISGHRSVSWYQQTPGQGLQFLFEYFSETQRNKGNFPGRFSGRQFSNSRSEMNVSTLELGDSALYLCASRWGTEEQYFGPGTRLTVT.

The rearrangement joins TRBV18 to TRBJ2-7; 11 bases map to TRBD2. This CDR3 comprises 14 residues. Germline CDR1 is KGHSH and CDR2 is LQKENI. Trimming at V came to 6 bases and at J to 2 bases, leaving 3 bases not matched to a gene. The CDR3 bases are TGTGCCAGCTCTAGACTAGCGGGGACCTACGAGCAGTACTTC. It yields the protein CASSRLAGTYEQYF.

Concerning this clone itself: Different DNA sequences within this sample yield the same CDR3. The V gene is TRBV30, the J gene TRBJ1-2; D is undetermined. Germline CDR1 and CDR2: GTSNPN and SVGIG (reference sequence). The CDR3 spans 12 residues. The germline V and J ends were trimmed by 2 bases and 2 bases, with 6 bases remaining between them. The CDR3 bases are TGTGCCTGGAGTTCTGGGAACTATGGCTACACCTTC. Translated: CAWSSGNYGYTF.

This chain uses TRBV4-3 with TRBJ2-5; perhaps D is TRBD1 or TRBD2 (5 bases each). This CDR3 contains 15 residues. Trimming left V 0 bases short and J 5 bases short, with 13 bases between. In germline, CDR1 is LGHNA, CDR2 YSLEER. The CDR3 sequence: CASSQDSRGGETQYF. The CDR3 DNA follows: TGCGCCAGCAGCCAAGATTCGAGGGGCGGGGAGACCCAGTACTTC.

The V call is TRBV28, the J call TRBJ1-3; D gene uncertain. The CDR3 is 14 residues long. Germline V gene sequence: CDR1 MDHEN, CDR2 SYDVKM. The ends were cut back, 7 bases at V and 0 bases at J, with 10 bases in the middle. The DNA for the CDR3 is TGTGCCAGCACCCCGGCGGGCTCTGGAAACACCATATATTTT. It translates to CASTPAGSGNTIYF.

In DNA form, the CDR3 reads TGTGCCACCGGCGAGAGGGAGAACTATGGCTACACCTTC. As protein: CATGERENYGYTF. This chain connects TRBV10-3 to TRBJ1-2; D call uncertain. Between the trimmed V and J ends, which lost 10 bases and 2 bases, there was a span of 14 bases. Germline CDR1 and CDR2: ENHRY and SYGVKD. The CDR3 covers 13 residues.

As regards this clone: This CDR3 is also generated by other DNA sequences in the sample. This chain joins TRBV7-2 and TRBJ1-1; D unresolved. This CDR3 region has 13 residues. Germline V gives CDR1 SGHTA, CDR2 FQGNSA. V was trimmed by 3 bases and J by 5 bases, leaving 10 bases between them. The DNA for the CDR3 is TGTGCCAGCAGCTTGGAGCGTGGGACTGAAGCTTTCTTT. Its protein is CASSLERGTEAFF.